Included here is one T cell receptor beta chain sequence, with context. The data derive from a study of T cell changes during pregnancy in multiple sclerosis. The germline V gene has CDR1 SGHNT and CDR2 YENEEA. There are 15 residues in the CDR3. Trimming cost V 4 bases and J 2 bases, with 15 bases left between them. Profiled with immunoSEQ multiplex PCR; TCRdb holds only in-frame clones, not every one. This repertoire shows 73,000 or so clones, roughly nine tenths found once; its top ten account for around 9.5%. The TCR originated in a female donor in good health, enrolled as a control in a pregnancy study. Material: peripheral blood, obtained after pregnancy. This chain uses TRBV11-3 with TRBJ2-7, with D maybe TRBD1 (6 bases). CDR3 bases: TGTGCCAGCAGCTCAGGTGCAGGGGTAACCTACGAGCAGTACTTC. It is translated as CASSSGAGVTYEQYF.